Listed below are T cell receptor beta chains from one sample, sequenced in a study of T-cell reconstitution after alpha-beta-depleted transplantation in children. TCRdb reanalysed the PCR reads using MiXCR and keeps one entry per CDR3 protein. The sample holds about 600,000 distinct CDR3 sequences; around 23% are singletons and the top ten take roughly 13%. Here the sequenced sample was PBMCs, mostly from graft donor cells, taken 360 days after TCRalphabeta/CD19-depleted stem cell transplant. The source of these receptors is a boy under two years old who had a stem cell transplant for acute myeloid leukemia, so the T cells may come from the graft donor. The CDR3 runs from the conserved cysteine through the conserved F or W. Each record gives: V gene, clone size, J gene, D gene, CDR3 protein, CDR3 DNA. A D gene is named only where the DNA matches it firmly. Not every row has a clone size; where given, it reads once, few, many or a size class.

v_gene: TRBV20-1; abundance: NA; j_gene: TRBJ2-3; d_gene: TRBD1; CDR3aa: CSAGGRDTQYF; CDR3nt: TGCAGCGCAGGGGGCCGAGATACGCAGTATTTT
v_gene: TRBV24-1; abundance: few; j_gene: TRBJ2-1; d_gene: TRBD2; CDR3aa: CATSDPRTSGGAYNEQFF; CDR3nt: TGTGCCACCAGTGATCCACGGACTAGCGGGGGGGCCTACAATGAGCAGTTCTTC
v_gene: TRBV15; abundance: few; j_gene: TRBJ1-5; d_gene: NA; CDR3aa: CATRLSENQPQHF; CDR3nt: TGTGCCACCAGGTTGTCGGAGAATCAGCCCCAGCATTTT
v_gene: TRBV20-1; abundance: many; j_gene: TRBJ2-7; d_gene: NA; CDR3aa: CSARGRNGYEQYF; CDR3nt: TGCAGTGCTAGAGGGCGGAATGGCTACGAGCAGTACTTC
v_gene: TRBV12-3/TRBV12-4; abundance: many; j_gene: TRBJ1-2; d_gene: NA; CDR3aa: CASSAGAGGYTF; CDR3nt: TGTGCCAGCAGTGCGGGGGCGGGGGGCTACACCTTC
v_gene: TRBV20-1; abundance: NA; j_gene: TRBJ2-7; d_gene: NA; CDR3aa: CSDRFVRTPKNYEQYF; CDR3nt: TGCAGTGACCGTTTCGTTAGGACACCAAAAAACTACGAGCAGTACTTC
v_gene: TRBV12-3/TRBV12-4; abundance: NA; j_gene: TRBJ2-1; d_gene: TRBD1; CDR3aa: CASSRQGFYNEQFF; CDR3nt: TGTGCCAGCAGTCGACAGGGATTCTACAATGAGCAGTTCTTC
v_gene: TRBV12-3/TRBV12-4; abundance: NA; j_gene: TRBJ1-3; d_gene: TRBD1; CDR3aa: CASRGQGPFFSGNTIYF; CDR3nt: TGTGCCAGCAGGGGACAGGGGCCCTTTTTCTCTGGAAACACCATATATTTT
v_gene: TRBV5-1; abundance: many; j_gene: TRBJ2-4; d_gene: NA; CDR3aa: CASSWGRGTDLAKNIQYF; CDR3nt: TGCGCCAGCAGCTGGGGCAGGGGCACCGATCTAGCCAAAAACATTCAGTACTTC
v_gene: TRBV5-4; abundance: NA; j_gene: TRBJ2-7; d_gene: NA; CDR3aa: CASSLFSGTPSSYEQYF; CDR3nt: TGTGCCAGCAGCTTGTTTTCCGGGACACCTAGCTCCTACGAGCAGTACTTC
v_gene: TRBV29-1; abundance: NA; j_gene: TRBJ2-7; d_gene: NA; CDR3aa: CSVSRGGGDYEQYF; CDR3nt: TGCAGCGTGTCCCGCGGAGGGGGAGACTACGAGCAGTACTTC
v_gene: TRBV5-1; abundance: many; j_gene: TRBJ2-5; d_gene: NA; CDR3aa: CASTEDGATGETQYF; CDR3nt: TGCGCCAGCACCGAAGACGGGGCGACGGGAGAGACCCAGTACTTC
v_gene: TRBV12-3/TRBV12-4; abundance: NA; j_gene: TRBJ2-5; d_gene: NA; CDR3aa: CASSLTLLQETQYF; CDR3nt: TGTGCCAGCAGTTTAACGTTGCTCCAAGAGACCCAGTACTTC
v_gene: TRBV7-9; abundance: many; j_gene: TRBJ1-1; d_gene: NA; CDR3aa: CAPNTEAFF; CDR3nt: TGTGCCCCAAACACTGAAGCTTTCTTT
v_gene: TRBV20-1; abundance: many; j_gene: TRBJ2-3; d_gene: NA; CDR3aa: CSARDRGKDTQYF; CDR3nt: TGCAGTGCTAGAGATCGGGGGAAAGATACGCAGTATTTT
v_gene: TRBV20-1; abundance: NA; j_gene: TRBJ2-4; d_gene: NA; CDR3aa: CSAQTALRDIQYF; CDR3nt: TGCAGTGCTCAGACAGCACTGAGGGACATTCAGTACTTC
v_gene: TRBV12-3/TRBV12-4; abundance: few; j_gene: TRBJ2-2; d_gene: TRBD2; CDR3aa: CASSQRLAGGPSGTGELFF; CDR3nt: TGTGCCAGCAGTCAGCGACTAGCGGGGGGCCCTTCGGGTACCGGGGAGCTGTTTTTT
v_gene: TRBV9; abundance: NA; j_gene: TRBJ2-1; d_gene: NA; CDR3aa: CASSPGGSPGGEQFF; CDR3nt: TGTGCCAGCAGCCCCGGCGGTAGTCCCGGGGGTGAGCAGTTCTTC
v_gene: TRBV29-1; abundance: once; j_gene: TRBJ1-2; d_gene: TRBD1; CDR3aa: CSVEGSDRVDGYTF; CDR3nt: TGCAGCGTTGAAGGCTCCGACAGGGTCGATGGCTACACCTTC
v_gene: TRBV29-1; abundance: NA; j_gene: TRBJ1-3; d_gene: NA; CDR3aa: CSVALRSGNTIYF; CDR3nt: TGCAGCGTTGCTCTACGTTCTGGAAACACCATATATTTT
v_gene: TRBV19; abundance: many; j_gene: TRBJ1-2; d_gene: NA; CDR3aa: CASSIEGSQGYTF; CDR3nt: TGTGCCAGTAGTATAGAGGGGTCACAAGGCTACACCTTC
v_gene: TRBV5-1; abundance: few; j_gene: TRBJ1-4; d_gene: NA; CDR3aa: CASSRARADGKLFF; CDR3nt: TGCGCCAGCAGCCGCGCGAGGGCGGACGGAAAACTGTTTTTT
v_gene: TRBV25-1; abundance: NA; j_gene: TRBJ2-5; d_gene: TRBD2; CDR3aa: CASSEGVGTSFTQETQYF; CDR3nt: TGTGCCAGCAGTGAAGGGGTAGGGACTAGCTTTACCCAAGAGACCCAGTACTTC